These 9 T cell receptor beta chains were all obtained from the same sample, sequenced in a study of blood T cells in healthy people across ages. A sample-barcoded 5' primer and a J-beta primer mix were used in a second PCR of about 6 to 11 cycles. TCRdb ran MiXCR on the 5' RACE reads and lists one entry per CDR3 protein. This sample has more than 650,000 distinct CDR3 sequences; more than 25% occur once, and the top ten carry under 3%. These sequences were also reported in another study, on T cells of mothers and their children.

Sample: blood. The receptors were sampled from a boy younger than 18 in good health.

The chain links TRBV6-1 to TRBJ1-5, with a possible D match to TRBD1 (6 bases). The V gene lost 9 bases and the J gene lost 7 bases, with 22 bases spanning the gap. In germline, CDR1 is MNHNS, CDR2 SASEGT. The CDR3 is 15 amino acids. The CDR3 loop reads CARWKGVKGSQPQHF. In DNA form, the CDR3 reads TGTGCCAGATGGAAGGGGGTCAAGGGGAGCCAGCCCCAGCATTTT.

This clonotype has only a few counts. The rearrangement uses TRBV6-5 and TRBJ1-3, with 7 positions matching TRBD1. The CDR3 totals 14 residues. With 6 bases clipped from V and 2 bases from J, the junction kept 4 bases outside the gene matches. From germline, CDR1 is MNHEY and CDR2 SVGAGI. The CDR3 DNA follows: TGTGCCAGCAGGAACAGGGGACCTGGAAACACCATATATTTT. Its translation is CASRNRGPGNTIYF.

This clonotype was observed a handful of times. The gene calls are TRBV25-1 and TRBJ2-2; no firm D call. The CDR3 consists of 16 residues. CDR1 MGHDK and CDR2 SYGVNS come from the germline V gene. The ends were cut back, 0 bases at V and 1 base at J, with 9 bases in the middle. The CDR3 is CASSEYMGENTGELFF. The CDR3 coding sequence is TGTGCCAGCAGTGAATACATGGGTGAGAACACCGGGGAGCTGTTTTTT.

Only a few counts were recorded for this clonotype. V and J are TRBV11-2 and TRBJ2-1; 8 nucleotides line up with TRBD2. Per germline, CDR1 SGHAT and CDR2 FQNNGV. The CDR3 is 15 amino acids. J lost 8 bases, V lost 4 bases, and 10 bases had no gene match. Written as DNA, the CDR3 is TGTGCCAGCAGCTCGCCCCGGGGGGGGCCAGATGAGCAGTTCTTC. This codes for CASSSPRGGPDEQFF.

The CDR3 region has the DNA TGTGCCAGCAAGGGGACAGCGCCGACTGAAGCTTTCTTT. Translation: CASKGTAPTEAFF. The chain has TRBV27 and TRBJ1-1, with 7 bases that match TRBD1. CDR3 length: 13 amino acids. Per the germline V gene, CDR1 is MNHEY and CDR2 is SMNVEV (reference sequence). The trim removed 7 bases at V and 5 bases at J, leaving 7 bases unmatched.

This clonotype has only a few counts. Written as DNA, the CDR3 is TGTGCCACCAGGAAAATGAGGGACATAGCCTACGAGCAGTACTTC. This translates into CATRKMRDIAYEQYF. The chain has TRBV15 and TRBJ2-7; a possible D gene is TRBD1 (6 bases). This CDR3 region has 15 residues. Germline V gene sequence: CDR1 LNHNV, CDR2 YYDKDF (reference sequence). The ends were cut back, 6 bases at V and 2 bases at J, with 17 bases in the middle.

Worth noting for this clonotype: A much bigger clone sits one base away, suggesting this may be a read error. The chain employs TRBV2 and TRBJ2-5; 7 bases are a match to TRBD1. Trimming at V came to 5 bases and at J to 4 bases, leaving 10 bases not matched to a gene. The CDR3 has 15 residues. Per the germline V gene, CDR1 is SNHLY and CDR2 is FYNNEI. This chain's CDR3 is CASSPRDRERETQYF. CDR3 sequence (DNA): TGTGCCAGCAGTCCCCGGGACAGAGAGAGAGAGACCCAGTACTTC.

The rearrangement uses TRBV7-9 and TRBJ2-1, with 8 positions matching TRBD1. With 5 bases clipped from V and 0 bases from J, the junction kept 12 bases outside the gene matches. Per the germline V gene, CDR1 is SEHNR and CDR2 is FQNEAQ (reference sequence). The length of the CDR3 is 18 residues. The chain's CDR3 is CASSVRDRPPSSYNEQFF. The CDR3 coding sequence is TGTGCCAGCAGCGTCCGGGACAGGCCACCAAGCTCCTACAATGAGCAGTTCTTC.

The CDR3 protein is CASSFSPTDTQYF. DNA of the CDR3: TGTGCCAGCAGCTTTTCGCCGACAGATACGCAGTATTTT. The rearrangement links TRBV7-2 to TRBJ2-3; no clear D. CDR3 length equals 13 residues. Between the trimmed V and J ends, which lost 3 bases and 3 bases, there was a span of 7 bases. Looked up from germline, CDR1 is SGHTA and CDR2 is FQGNSA.